What follows describes a single T cell receptor (beta chain). What it binds is not known. The record originates from a study of response to subunit inactivated influenza vaccine. General observations from the study: Few new T cells, the authors suggested, are recruited by each seasonal influenza vaccination.

Per germline, CDR1 MNHNS and CDR2 SASEGT. Trimming cost V 5 bases and J 14 bases; bases outside gene matches: 7. This CDR3 is 13 amino acids long. TCRdb re-called the RT-PCR reads through MiXCR, storing one row per CDR3 protein. The sample gives 600,000 to 850,000 distinct CDR3 sequences, 12% to 15% of which show up once; around 7.6% is in the top ten. Material: PBMCs from blood, obtained approximately 15 days before vaccination. The source is a man aged 50-59 years who received an inactivated influenza vaccine. This chain uses TRBV6-1 with TRBJ2-1, with 12 bases aligning to TRBD2. CDR3 sequence (DNA): TGTGCCAGCAGTAAGGGACTAGCGGGCTTTGAGTTCTTC. This translates into CASSKGLAGFEFF.